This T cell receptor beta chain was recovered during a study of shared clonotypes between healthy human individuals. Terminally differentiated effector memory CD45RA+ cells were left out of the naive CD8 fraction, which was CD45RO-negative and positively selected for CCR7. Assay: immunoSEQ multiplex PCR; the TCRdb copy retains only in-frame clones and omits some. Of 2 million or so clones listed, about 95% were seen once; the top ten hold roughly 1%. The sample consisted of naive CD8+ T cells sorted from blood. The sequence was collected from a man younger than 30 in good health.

CDR3 region: CASSRDGFSYNSPLHF. CDR3 DNA sequence: TGTGCCAGCAGCCGAGACGGCTTCTCCTATAATTCACCCCTCCACTTT. V is TRBV7-9 and J is TRBJ1-6; D not certain. The CDR3 runs 16 residues. Trimming cost V 5 bases and J 0 bases, with 11 bases left between them. CDR1 is SEHNR, CDR2 FQNEAQ, per germline (reference sequence). The variable domain in full, completed from reference TRBV7-9 and TRBJ1-6, reads DTGVSQNPRHKITKRGQNVTFRCDPISEHNRLYWYRQTLGQGPEFLTYFQNEAQLEKSRLLSDRFSAERPKGSFSTLEIQRTEQGDSAMYLCASSRDGFSYNSPLHFGNGTRLTVT.